This T cell receptor (beta chain) emerged from a study of CD4 and CD8 cells across lung adenocarcinoma regions. The patients had localized lung adenocarcinoma, a non-small cell subtype. TCRdb independently ran MiXCR on the PCR reads; one entry per CDR3 protein. The sample shows about 8,500 distinct CDR3 sequences, 35% to 50% of them seen only once. V was shortened by 5 bases and J by 0 bases, with 11 bases between the two germline ends. There are 15 residues in the CDR3. Germline assignment: CDR1 MNHEY and CDR2 SVGEGT. Sample: CD4+ T cells from the margin of a lung tumor. The receptor was isolated from a female donor with lung adenocarcinoma. The CD4 and CD8 labels of this study may be unreliable. The V and J genes are TRBV6-2 or TRBV6-3 and TRBJ2-1; perhaps TRBD2 as D (5 bases). The CDR3 nucleotides are TGTGCCAGCAGTCCAGCGGTGAGCTCCTACAATGAGCAGTTCTTC. It is translated as CASSPAVSSYNEQFF.